Listed below are T cell receptor beta chains from one sample, sequenced in a study of T cell responses to AZD1222 COVID-19 vaccine. Using immunoSEQ multiplex PCR, the repertoire was profiled, and TCRdb retains in-frame clones only, with some absent. The sample holds about 130,000 clones, more than 70% seen once. The material sequenced was peripheral blood, taken 28 days after the second AZD1222 dose. The receptors were sampled from an adult who received the AZD1222 COVID-19 vaccine. CDR3s include the opening cysteine and the closing phenylalanine or tryptophan. Each record gives: J gene, V gene, D gene, clone size, CDR3 DNA, CDR3 protein. D genes are given only for firm matches. Some rows mark clone size as missing; the rest say once, few, many or name a class of expanded clone.

TRBJ1-1	TRBV14	NA	NA	TGTGCCAGCAGCCGGTTCGACTCCTACACTGAAGCTTTCTTT	CASSRFDSYTEAFF
TRBJ1-1	TRBV15	NA	NA	TGTGCCACCAGCGTGAGCTTGAACACTGAAGCTTTCTTT	CATSVSLNTEAFF
TRBJ2-2	TRBV5-6	TRBD1	NA	TGTGCCAGCAGCCGGGGACAGGGTGCGTACACCGGGGAGCTGTTTTTT	CASSRGQGAYTGELFF
TRBJ1-4	TRBV30	TRBD1	NA	TGTGCCTGGAGTGTATATGGCAGGGGGTTAGCAACTAATGAAAAACTGTTTTTT	CAWSVYGRGLATNEKLFF
TRBJ2-7	TRBV30	NA	once	TGTGCCTGGAGTGTACTTCGGGAGCAGCAGTACTTC	CAWSVLREQQYF
TRBJ1-2	TRBV28	NA	NA	TGTGCCAGCACCCCGAGGGGCCTGCCTAACTATGGCTACACCTTC	CASTPRGLPNYGYTF
TRBJ2-7	TRBV28	NA	NA	TGTGCCAGCAGTTCAACCTACGAGCAGTACTTC	CASSSTYEQYF
TRBJ1-1	TRBV6-5	TRBD1	NA	TGTGCCAGCAGTTACACGTGGACAGGGGCGAACACTGAAGCTTTCTTT	CASSYTWTGANTEAFF
TRBJ2-7	TRBV28	TRBD1	NA	TGTGCCAGCAGTCCGGACAGGGGGAACTACGAGCAGTACTTC	CASSPDRGNYEQYF
TRBJ2-1	TRBV2	TRBD2	NA	TGTGCCAGCAGTGGGGCTTTTCGGGGGGGTTTTAATGAGCAGTTCTTC	CASSGAFRGGFNEQFF
TRBJ1-1	TRBV7-9	NA	NA	TGTGCCAGCAGCCCGGCCCCCAGGGACACTGAAGCTTTCTTT	CASSPAPRDTEAFF
TRBJ2-5	TRBV9	NA	NA	TGTGCCAGCAGCGTAGTCGGGGAGACCCAGTACTTC	CASSVVGETQYF
TRBJ1-2	TRBV7-2	NA	NA	TGTGCCAGCAGCTTTGGGGCTATCTATGGCTACACCTTC	CASSFGAIYGYTF
TRBJ2-3	TRBV10-1	TRBD1	NA	TGCGCCGCAGGGGGTAGTTCAGATACGCAGTATTTT	CAAGGSSDTQYF
TRBJ2-7	TRBV5-1	TRBD1	NA	TGCGCCAGCAGCTTGGTTTTGGGACAGGGTCGGGAGCAGTACTTC	CASSLVLGQGREQYF
TRBJ1-4	TRBV30	NA	NA	TGTGCCTGGAGTGTAGGGACACTTTTTGAGGGGGGAGCGGAAAAACTGTTTTTT	CAWSVGTLFEGGAEKLFF
TRBJ2-2	TRBV9	TRBD2	NA	TGTGCCAGCAGGAGCGGGCTAGCGGGGTTCACCGGGGAGCTGTTTTTT	CASRSGLAGFTGELFF
TRBJ2-1	TRBV18	TRBD2	few	TGTGCCAGCTCACCACCGGCGGGGGGGCGGGGCAATGAGCAGTTCTTC	CASSPPAGGRGNEQFF
TRBJ1-2	TRBV28	TRBD1	NA	TGTGCCAGCAGTTTTGCCGGGACAGGGATTGGCTATGGCTACACCTTC	CASSFAGTGIGYGYTF
TRBJ1-3	TRBV4-1	TRBD1	few	TGCGCCAGCAGCCAAGGGACAGGGGGAAACACCATATATTTT	CASSQGTGGNTIYF
TRBJ1-6	TRBV6-5	TRBD1	NA	TGTGCCAGCGGGACAGCCTATAATTCACCCCTCCACTTT	CASGTAYNSPLHF
TRBJ2-4	TRBV7-6	TRBD2	NA	TGTGCCAGCAGCTTATTTAGCGGGGGGGGCAAAAACATTCAGTACTTC	CASSLFSGGGKNIQYF
TRBJ1-1	TRBV7-6	NA	NA	TGTGCCAGCAGCTTAGCGCTGTACGGCACTGAAGCTTTCTTT	CASSLALYGTEAFF
TRBJ2-5	TRBV6-9	TRBD1	NA	TGTGCCAGCAGTTACCCGGGACAGGGGCAAGAGACCCAGTACTTC	CASSYPGQGQETQYF
TRBJ2-1	TRBV12-3/TRBV12-4	NA	NA	TGTGCCAGCAGTTTACGTGAGCAGTTCTTC	CASSLREQFF
TRBJ1-5	TRBV28	TRBD1	NA	TGTGCCAGCAGATTCGGACAGGGTAGGCATCAGCCCCAGCATTTT	CASRFGQGRHQPQHF
TRBJ1-6	TRBV5-1	TRBD1	NA	TGCGCCAGCAGCTTGGTACCACAGGGGGTAGATAATTCACCCCTCCACTTT	CASSLVPQGVDNSPLHF
TRBJ2-3	TRBV6-5	TRBD2	NA	TGTGCCACCCGCCGGGGGGGCCGGGGCGCAGATACGCAGTATTTT	CATRRGGRGADTQYF
TRBJ1-5	TRBV6-2/TRBV6-3	NA	NA	TGTGCCAGCAGTCCCCGGGACACAAATCAGCCCCAGCATTTT	CASSPRDTNQPQHF
TRBJ2-3	TRBV27	TRBD2	NA	TGTGCCAGCAGTCCAGCGGGGGGGTCCCCGGATACGCAGTATTTT	CASSPAGGSPDTQYF
TRBJ2-3	TRBV11-2	TRBD1	few	TGTGCCAGCAGCCCCGAGACAGGGAAAGATACGCAGTATTTT	CASSPETGKDTQYF
TRBJ2-3	TRBV6-5	NA	NA	TGTGCCAGCAGTTACCGCTTTAGCACAGATACGCAGTATTTT	CASSYRFSTDTQYF
TRBJ1-6	TRBV12-3/TRBV12-4	NA	NA	TGTGCCAGCACTTTGGACGTTTCACCCCTCCACTTT	CASTLDVSPLHF
TRBJ2-7	TRBV6-2/TRBV6-3	TRBD2	NA	TGTGCCAGCAGTAATAGCGGGCCCTCCTACGAGCAGTACTTC	CASSNSGPSYEQYF
TRBJ1-1	TRBV4-3	TRBD1	NA	TGCGCCAGCAGCCAGGGGGGGACAGTGAACACTGAAGCTTTCTTT	CASSQGGTVNTEAFF
TRBJ2-2	TRBV6-5	NA	NA	TGTGCCAGCAGTTACTCGGGCCCTACGGACACCGGGGAGCTGTTTTTT	CASSYSGPTDTGELFF
TRBJ1-5	TRBV5-1	NA	NA	TGCGCCAGCAGCTGGGGGGGGAATCAGCCCCAGCATTTT	CASSWGGNQPQHF
TRBJ1-2	TRBV30	NA	NA	TGTGCCTGGATGTCCCAGGAGTTGAACTATGGCTACACCTTC	CAWMSQELNYGYTF
TRBJ2-5	TRBV5-1	TRBD1	NA	TGCGCCAGCAAGACAGGGGAAGAGACCCAGTACTTC	CASKTGEETQYF
TRBJ2-7	TRBV4-3	TRBD1	NA	TGCGCCAGCAGCCAGGGACAGGGAACCTACGAGCAGTACTTC	CASSQGQGTYEQYF
TRBJ2-7	TRBV18	NA	NA	TGTGCCAGCTCACCATCGGTAGGCGAGCAGTACTTC	CASSPSVGEQYF
TRBJ2-3	TRBV7-9	TRBD1	NA	TGTGCCAGCAGCTTGGGACAGGCGACTAGCACAGATACGCAGTATTTT	CASSLGQATSTDTQYF
TRBJ2-7	TRBV27	NA	NA	TGTGCCAGCAGTTTATGGTTCCCGGTGAGCTCCTACGAGCAGTACTTC	CASSLWFPVSSYEQYF
TRBJ2-2	TRBV7-9	TRBD1	NA	TGTGCCAGCACCCGGGACAGAGAGAACACCGGGGAGCTGTTTTTT	CASTRDRENTGELFF
TRBJ2-7	TRBV19	NA	NA	TGTGCCAGTAGTCCCCTCGACAGCGACCGCTACGAGCAGTACTTC	CASSPLDSDRYEQYF
TRBJ2-7	TRBV6-5	TRBD1	NA	TGTGCCAGCATCCCCGGGACAGGGTCCCACGAGCAGTACTTC	CASIPGTGSHEQYF
TRBJ1-6	TRBV15	NA	NA	TGTGCCACCAGCAGAGGAGGCACAGCGACCTATAATTCACCCCTCCACTTT	CATSRGGTATYNSPLHF
TRBJ2-7	TRBV6-1	NA	NA	TGTGCCAGCAGTGGAGGTGGGCCAGGGCCTCCTTTCTACGAGCAGTACTTC	CASSGGGPGPPFYEQYF
TRBJ2-7	TRBV28	NA	few	TGTGCCAGCAGACCCCATGGGCTTGGCGAGCAGTACTTC	CASRPHGLGEQYF
TRBJ1-4	TRBV30	TRBD1	NA	TGTGCCTGGACCCCGGGACAGGGGAATGAAAAACTGTTTTTT	CAWTPGQGNEKLFF
TRBJ1-1	TRBV4-1	TRBD1	NA	TGCGCCAGCAGCCAGGTGACAGGGCGGAACACTGAAGCTTTCTTT	CASSQVTGRNTEAFF